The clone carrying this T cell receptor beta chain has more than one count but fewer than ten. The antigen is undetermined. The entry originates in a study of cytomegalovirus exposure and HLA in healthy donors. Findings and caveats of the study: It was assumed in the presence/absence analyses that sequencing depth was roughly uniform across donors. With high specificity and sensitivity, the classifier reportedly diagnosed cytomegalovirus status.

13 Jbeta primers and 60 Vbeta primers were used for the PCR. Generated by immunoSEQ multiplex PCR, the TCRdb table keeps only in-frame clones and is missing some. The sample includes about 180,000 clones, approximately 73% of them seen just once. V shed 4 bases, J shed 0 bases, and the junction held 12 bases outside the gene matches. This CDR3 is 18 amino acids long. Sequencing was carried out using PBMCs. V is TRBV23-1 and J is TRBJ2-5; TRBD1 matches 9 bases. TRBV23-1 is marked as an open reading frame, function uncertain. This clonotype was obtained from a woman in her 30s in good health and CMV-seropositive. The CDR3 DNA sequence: TGCGCCAGCAGTCTAAGCCGGGACAGGGATGTGAACCAAGAGACCCAGTACTTC. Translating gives CASSLSRDRDVNQETQYF.